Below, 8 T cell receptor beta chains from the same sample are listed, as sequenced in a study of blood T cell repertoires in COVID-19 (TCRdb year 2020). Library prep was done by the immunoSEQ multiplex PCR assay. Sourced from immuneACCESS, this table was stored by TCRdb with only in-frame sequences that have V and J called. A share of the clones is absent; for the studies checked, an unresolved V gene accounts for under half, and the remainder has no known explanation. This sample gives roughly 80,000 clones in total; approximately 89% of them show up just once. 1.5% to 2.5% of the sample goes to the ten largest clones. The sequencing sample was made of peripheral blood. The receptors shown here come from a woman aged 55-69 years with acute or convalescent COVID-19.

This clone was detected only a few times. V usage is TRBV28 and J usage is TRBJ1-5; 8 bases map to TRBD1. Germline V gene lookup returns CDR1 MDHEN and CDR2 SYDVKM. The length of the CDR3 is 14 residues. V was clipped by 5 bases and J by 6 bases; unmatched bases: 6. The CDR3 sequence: CASSITTGAQPQHF. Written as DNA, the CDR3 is TGTGCCAGCAGTATCACGACAGGGGCTCAGCCCCAGCATTTT.

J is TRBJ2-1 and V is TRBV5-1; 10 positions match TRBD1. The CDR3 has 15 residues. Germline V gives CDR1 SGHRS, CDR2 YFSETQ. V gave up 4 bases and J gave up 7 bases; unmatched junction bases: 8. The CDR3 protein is CASSLQRQGANEQFF. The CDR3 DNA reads TGCGCCAGCAGCCTCCAACGACAGGGGGCAAATGAGCAGTTCTTC.

The CDR3 DNA is TGTGCCAGCAGCTTGGCAGGGGTATGGGCTTCCTCGCTCCAAGAGACCCAGTACTTC. Translation gives CASSLAGVWASSLQETQYF. The rearrangement uses TRBV5-4 and TRBJ2-5; possibly TRBD1 for D (6 bases). Germline V gene lookup returns CDR1 SGHNT and CDR2 YYREEE (reference sequence). Deletions cut 0 bases from V and 1 base from J, with 22 bases between. This CDR3 is 19 amino acids long. Looking up the rest from reference TRBV5-4 and TRBJ2-5 gives the full variable domain: ETGVTQSPTHLIKTRGQQVTLRCSSQSGHNTVSWYQQALGQGPQFIFQYYREEENGRGNFPPRFSGLQFPNYSSELNVNALELDDSALYLCASSLAGVWASSLQETQYFGPGTRLLVL.

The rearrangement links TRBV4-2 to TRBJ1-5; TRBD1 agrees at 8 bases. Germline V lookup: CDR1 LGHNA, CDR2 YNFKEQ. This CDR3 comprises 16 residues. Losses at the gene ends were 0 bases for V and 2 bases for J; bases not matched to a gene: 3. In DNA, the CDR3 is TGTGCCAGCAGCCAAGAGAGGGGACAGGGCAATCAGCCCCAGCATTTT. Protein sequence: CASSQERGQGNQPQHF.

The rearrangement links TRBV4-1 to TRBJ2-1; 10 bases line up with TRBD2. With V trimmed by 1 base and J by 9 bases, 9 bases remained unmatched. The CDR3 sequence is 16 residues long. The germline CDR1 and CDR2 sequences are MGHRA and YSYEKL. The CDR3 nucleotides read TGCGCCAGCAGCCAAGCCTCCGGGACTAGCGCGGGTGAGCAGTTCTTC. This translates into CASSQASGTSAGEQFF.

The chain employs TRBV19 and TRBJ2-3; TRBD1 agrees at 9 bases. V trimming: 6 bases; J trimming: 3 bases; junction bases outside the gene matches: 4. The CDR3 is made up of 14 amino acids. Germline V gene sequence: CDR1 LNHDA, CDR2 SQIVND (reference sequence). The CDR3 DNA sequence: TGTGCCAGTAGGAGGGACAGGGTGACAGATACGCAGTATTTT. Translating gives CASRRDRVTDTQYF.

The CDR3 sequence: CASSLVLAGGPSEQFF. The DNA for the CDR3 is TGTGCCAGCAGCTTAGTGCTAGCGGGGGGACCAAGTGAGCAGTTCTTC. The rearrangement links TRBV7-2 to TRBJ2-1; 11 bases agree with TRBD2. V lost 1 base, J lost 9 bases, and 8 bases stayed unmatched. CDR3 length: 16 residues. From germline, CDR1 is SGHTA and CDR2 FQGNSA.

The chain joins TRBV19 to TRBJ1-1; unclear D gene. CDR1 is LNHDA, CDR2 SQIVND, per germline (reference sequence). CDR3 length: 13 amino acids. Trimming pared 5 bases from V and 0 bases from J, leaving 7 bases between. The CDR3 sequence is CASSSRVNTEAFF. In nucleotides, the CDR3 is TGTGCCAGTAGTTCCCGGGTGAACACTGAAGCTTTCTTT.